This TCR beta chain was observed in a study of T cell repertoires in cytomegalovirus infection. The overall study: From public TCR beta signatures came an indication of both CMV infection and matching HLA type. Study-wide findings and caveats: Frequencies of public TCR beta families were cumulated, and this identified carriers of CMV plus the relevant HLA. It was HLA-C-restricted CMV-specific TCR beta clonotypes that dominated the response ex vivo.

This clonotype was observed many times. The antigen is unknown. One entry per CDR3 protein results from TCRdb running MiXCR on the reads. The table shows approximately 250,000 distinct CDR3 sequences, with approximately 7% occurring only once. Trimming cost V 0 bases and J 4 bases, with 9 bases left between them. The germline CDR1 and CDR2 sequences are LGHDT and YNNKEL (reference sequence). The CDR3 consists of 14 residues. The sequenced material came from PBMCs. The origin of this receptor is a human donor in good health (CMV status not recorded). Some clones in this sample may be carry-over from other donors' samples. The V call is TRBV3-1, the J call TRBJ1-2; D is perhaps TRBD1 (5 bases). The CDR3 sequence: CASSQDTGLYGYTF. The CDR3 nucleotides are TGTGCCAGCAGCCAAGATACGGGACTCTATGGCTACACCTTC.